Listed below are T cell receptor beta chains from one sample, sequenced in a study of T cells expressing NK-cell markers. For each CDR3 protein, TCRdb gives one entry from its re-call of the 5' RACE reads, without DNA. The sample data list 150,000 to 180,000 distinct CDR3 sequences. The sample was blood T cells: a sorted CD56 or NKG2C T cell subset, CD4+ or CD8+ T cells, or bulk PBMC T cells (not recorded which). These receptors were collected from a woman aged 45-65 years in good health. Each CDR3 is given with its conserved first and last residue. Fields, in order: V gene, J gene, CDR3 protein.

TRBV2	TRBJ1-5	CASSVGRERVQPQHF
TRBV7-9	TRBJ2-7	CASSFPTGQAEQYF
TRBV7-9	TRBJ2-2	CASSLDGLDRANTGELFF
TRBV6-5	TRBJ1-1	CASSYSPRGSNTEAFF
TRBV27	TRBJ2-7	CASSLGGGRGYEQYF
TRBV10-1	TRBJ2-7	CASSGSGTSYEQYF
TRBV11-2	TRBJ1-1	CASETWRERGTEAFF
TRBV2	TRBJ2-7	CASRSSVVYEQYF
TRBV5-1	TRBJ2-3	CASSLISGTDTQYF
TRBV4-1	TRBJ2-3	CASSPFGRADTDTQYF
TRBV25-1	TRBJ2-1	CASTSSGNEQFF
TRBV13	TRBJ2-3	CASSLEGRAPDTQYF
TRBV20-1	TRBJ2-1	CSARDVRLAGSYNEQFF
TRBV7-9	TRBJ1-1	CASSPYRDTEAFF
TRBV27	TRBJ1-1	CASGGTGTEAFF
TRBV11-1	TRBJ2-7	CASSQTGAHEQYF
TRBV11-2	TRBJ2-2	CASSFGTGFTGELFF
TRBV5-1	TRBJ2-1	CASSLGDRGPFF
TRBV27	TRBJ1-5	CASRGAGANQPQHF
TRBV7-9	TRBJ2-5	CASSGGGGLQETQYF
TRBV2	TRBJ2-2	CASSEILSHSTGELFF
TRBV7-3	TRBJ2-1	CASSPGQNEQFF
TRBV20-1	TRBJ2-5	CSARDSVTGTGETQYF
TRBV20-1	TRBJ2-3	CSASRQFGTSTDTQYF
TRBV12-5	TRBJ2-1	CASGDGTSGYNEQFF
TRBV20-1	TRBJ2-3	CSAVSGLRTDTQYF
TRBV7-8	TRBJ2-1	CASSLLAGHNEQFF
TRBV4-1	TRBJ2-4	CASSGVGGLVNIQYF
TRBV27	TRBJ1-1	CASRWGRNTEAFF
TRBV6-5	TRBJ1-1	CASSGFIRQGGTEAFF
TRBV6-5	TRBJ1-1	CASTSSGQEEAFF
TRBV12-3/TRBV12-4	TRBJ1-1	CASSLNLGNTEAFF
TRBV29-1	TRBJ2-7	CSVPARSGDLTGEQYF
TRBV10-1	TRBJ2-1	CASSSGLNEQFF
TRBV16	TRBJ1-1	CASETGQGTEAFF
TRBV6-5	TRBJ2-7	CASTSGTGWNEQYF
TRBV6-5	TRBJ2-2	CASRPGSGELFF
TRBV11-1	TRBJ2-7	CASSFEVGHEQYF
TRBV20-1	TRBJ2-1	CSAKTPPRGRVYNEQFF